The 12 T cell receptor beta chains listed next were all sequenced from one sample in a study of T cell responses to AZD1222 COVID-19 vaccine. Assay used: immunoSEQ multiplex PCR; TCRdb lists only in-frame clones, some missing. The table has approximately 60,000 clones, around 84% seen once. Sequenced here: peripheral blood, sampled on day 0 of AZD1222 vaccination. The receptors were sampled from an adult in good health.

J is TRBJ2-7 and V is TRBV6-5, with 9 positions matching TRBD1. The CDR3 is made up of 14 amino acids. Per the germline V gene, CDR1 is MNHEY and CDR2 is SVGAGI. With V trimmed by 4 bases and J by 5 bases, 6 bases remained unmatched. For the CDR3, the DNA is TGTGCCAGCAGTTCCGGGACAGGGAGGGACGAGCAGTACTTC. It specifies CASSSGTGRDEQYF.

The chain links TRBV7-8 to TRBJ1-1; D not certain. There are 16 residues in the CDR3. The V gene lost 2 bases and the J gene lost 1 base, with 14 bases spanning the gap. Germline loops: CDR1 SGHVS, CDR2 FQNEAQ. CDR3 protein: CASSLSPAGGNTEAFF. For the CDR3, the DNA is TGTGCCAGCAGCTTAAGCCCCGCTGGTGGGAACACTGAAGCTTTCTTT.

This chain joins TRBV9 and TRBJ1-4; D gene unclear. The CDR3 has 19 amino acids. The V gene's germline CDR1 is SGDLS and CDR2 YYNGEE. Trimming cost V 3 bases and J 0 bases, with 21 bases left between them. CDR3 bases: TGTGCCAGCAGCGCGGAAGTGATGGGCCCCCTTGCAACTAATGAAAAACTGTTTTTT. It specifies CASSAEVMGPLATNEKLFF.

This clone has a handful of counts. The V gene is TRBV5-5, the J gene TRBJ1-5; D is possibly TRBD1 (6 bases). CDR3 length: 16 amino acids. Germline V lookup: CDR1 SGHKS, CDR2 YYEKEE (reference sequence). Deletions cut 0 bases from V and 6 bases from J, with 16 bases between. The CDR3 reads CASSLDVGAGVQPQHF. Written as DNA, the CDR3 is TGTGCCAGCAGCTTGGACGTGGGCGCAGGGGTTCAGCCCCAGCATTTT. The full variable domain, rest sourced from reference TRBV5-5 and TRBJ1-5, is DAGVTQSPTHLIKTRGQQVTLRCSPISGHKSVSWYQQVLGQGPQFIFQYYEKEERGRGNFPDRFSARQFPNYSSELNVNALLLGDSALYLCASSLDVGAGVQPQHFGDGTRLSIL.

The rearrangement links TRBV5-1 to TRBJ1-6, with 12 positions matching TRBD1. V trimming: 4 bases; J trimming: 7 bases; junction bases outside the gene matches: 6. This CDR3 has 16 amino acids. Germline V gene lookup returns CDR1 SGHRS and CDR2 YFSETQ. The CDR3 DNA follows: TGCGCCAGCAGCAACACCGGGACAGGGGGCAATTCACCCCTCCACTTT. This sequence encodes CASSNTGTGGNSPLHF.

In this sample, this clone turned up a few times. Other DNA sequences in this sample translate to the same CDR3. The chain employs TRBV27 and TRBJ2-7, with 12 nucleotides matching TRBD2. J gave up 5 bases and V 5 bases, and 1 base lay outside the gene matches. Germline CDR1 MNHEY, CDR2 SMNVEV (reference sequence). This CDR3 region has 13 residues. Here the CDR3 DNA reads TGTGCCAGCAGTCTAGCGGGGGGGAACGAGCAGTACTTC. Its protein product is CASSLAGGNEQYF.

The rearrangement uses TRBV7-7 and TRBJ2-5; 7 nucleotides line up with TRBD2. V lost 5 bases, J lost 3 bases, and 9 bases stayed unmatched. CDR1 is SSHAT, CDR2 FNYEAQ, per germline (reference sequence). This CDR3 is 15 amino acids long. The CDR3 protein is CASSPLLGGEETQYF. The DNA of the CDR3 is TGTGCCAGCAGCCCCCTCTTGGGGGGGGAAGAGACCCAGTACTTC.

The rearrangement uses TRBV9 and TRBJ2-7, with TRBD1 as a possible D gene (6 bases). From germline, CDR1 is SGDLS and CDR2 YYNGEE. Trimming shortened V by 4 bases and J by 2 bases, and 13 bases separated the two germline ends. The CDR3 runs 14 residues. Written as DNA, the CDR3 is TGTGCCAGCAGCACCCAGACAGGAGCCTACGAGCAGTACTTC. It codes for CASSTQTGAYEQYF.

The J gene is TRBJ2-1, the V gene TRBV9; 7 positions agree with TRBD1. J was trimmed by 2 bases and V by 0 bases; bases with no gene match: 2. Germline V gives CDR1 SGDLS, CDR2 YYNGEE. This CDR3 spans 15 amino acids. The CDR3: CASSVAGQPYNEQFF. The CDR3 coding sequence is TGTGCCAGCAGCGTAGCGGGACAGCCCTACAATGAGCAGTTCTTC.

The chain uses TRBV5-1 and TRBJ1-2; D call uncertain. The CDR3 has 16 amino acids. V was cut by 3 bases and J by 2 bases, with 17 bases left in between. CDR1 is SGHRS, CDR2 YFSETQ, per germline. CDR3 nucleotides: TGCGCCAGCAGCTCTTCTCTCTCGGACTCAAACTATGGCTACACCTTC. This codes for CASSSSLSDSNYGYTF.

V is TRBV6-4 and J is TRBJ2-1; 9 bases map to TRBD1. Trimming cost V 2 bases and J 1 base; bases outside gene matches: 0. Germline values: CDR1 MRHNA, CDR2 SNTAGT. The CDR3 covers 15 residues. CDR3 in amino acids: CASSDGTGSYNEQFF. The DNA for the CDR3 is TGTGCCAGCAGTGACGGGACAGGGTCCTACAATGAGCAGTTCTTC.

This chain joins TRBV6-8 and TRBJ1-3; tentatively, D is TRBD1 (5 bases). The V gene's germline CDR1 is MNHGY and CDR2 SAAAGT. Trimming shortened V by 4 bases and J by 1 base, and 14 bases separated the two germline ends. This CDR3 comprises 16 residues. The CDR3 nucleotides are TGTGCCAGCAGTTCTCGGACGGACATTTCTGGAAACACCATATATTTT. Its protein is CASSSRTDISGNTIYF.